This TCR beta chain was observed in a study of cytomegalovirus exposure and HLA in healthy donors. Overall study context: Out of 170 million or so T cells, an earlier analysis found some 110 million unique TCR beta sequences in total.

On this clone: Its antigen is unknown.

Findings of the study overall: In an earlier analysis, productive rearrangement rates for most beta V segments clustered near 87% or 30%. Rates of TCR association differed by HLA locus in a later analysis, with DRB1 highest and HLA-C lowest.

This CDR3 has 14 amino acids. V lost 7 bases and J 0 bases, leaving 10 bases between the germline ends. Germline-derived CDR1 and CDR2 are SGHDT and YYEEEE. A multiplex PCR was run with 60 Vbeta primers and 13 Jbeta primers. Sequencing was performed with immunoSEQ multiplex PCR; in TCRdb, only in-frame clones are kept and a portion is missing. The sample lists fewer than 250,000 clones, roughly 73% occurring once. This chain connects TRBV5-6 to TRBJ2-2, with D perhaps matching TRBD1 (6 bases). This receptor was taken from a woman in her twenties or thirties in good health and CMV-seropositive. Sequenced: PBMCs. The CDR3 sequence: CASGQGPNTGELFF. As DNA, the CDR3 is TGTGCCAGCGGCCAGGGGCCGAACACCGGGGAGCTGTTTTTT.